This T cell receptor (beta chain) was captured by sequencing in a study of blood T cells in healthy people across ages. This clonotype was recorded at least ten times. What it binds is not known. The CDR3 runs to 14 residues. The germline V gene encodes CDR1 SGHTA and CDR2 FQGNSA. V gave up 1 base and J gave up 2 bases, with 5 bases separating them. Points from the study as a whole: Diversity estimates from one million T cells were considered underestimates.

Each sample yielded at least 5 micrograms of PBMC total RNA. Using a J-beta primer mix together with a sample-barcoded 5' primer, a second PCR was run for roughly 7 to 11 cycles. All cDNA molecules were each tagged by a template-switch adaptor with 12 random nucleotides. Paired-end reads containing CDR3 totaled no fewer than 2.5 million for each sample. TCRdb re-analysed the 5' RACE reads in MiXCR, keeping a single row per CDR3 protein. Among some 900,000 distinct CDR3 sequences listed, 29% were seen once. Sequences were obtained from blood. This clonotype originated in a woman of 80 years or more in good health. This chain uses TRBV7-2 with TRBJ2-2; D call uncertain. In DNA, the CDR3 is TGTGCCAGCAGCTTAGGGGTAAACACCGGGGAGCTGTTTTTT. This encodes CASSLGVNTGELFF.